A single sample is the source of the 25 T cell receptor beta chains below, sequenced in a study of blood T cell repertoires in COVID-19. Only in-frame clones appear in the TCRdb table, and some are missing; sequencing was by immunoSEQ multiplex PCR. Seen here are around 140,000 clones, more than 80% observed once, and the top ten hold roughly 13%. Sequenced sample: peripheral blood. The receptors originated from a man between 18 and 29 years old with COVID-19, enrolled during active disease.

The CDR3 reads CASIRTSGVTDTQYF. The CDR3, as DNA: TGCGCCAGCATCCGGACTAGCGGAGTCACAGATACGCAGTATTTT. The chain is built from TRBV5-1 and TRBJ2-3; 10 nucleotides match TRBD2. The CDR3 has 15 residues. CDR1 and CDR2 from the germline V gene are SGHRS and YFSETQ. V lost 6 bases and J lost 2; bases outside the gene matches: 6.

The chain uses TRBV19 and TRBJ1-6; unclear D gene. The CDR3 length is 14 residues. From germline, CDR1 is LNHDA and CDR2 SQIVND (reference sequence). Trimming removed 3 bases at V and 10 bases at J, with 13 bases between. The CDR3 reads CASSMIGSGSPLHF. In DNA, the CDR3 is TGTGCCAGTAGTATGATAGGGAGCGGATCACCCCTCCACTTT.

The chain joins TRBV12-3 or TRBV12-4 to TRBJ1-1; D not resolved. V lost 5 bases, J lost 5 bases, and 12 bases lay in between. The CDR3 totals 13 residues. CDR3 loop: CASSVGVVTEAFF. The CDR3 bases are TGTGCCAGCAGTGTAGGAGTCGTTACTGAAGCTTTCTTT.

The chain recombines TRBV12-2 with TRBJ2-7; whether TRBD2, the table's D call, matches the DNA was not checked. TRBV12-2 is classified as a pseudogene. This CDR3 contains 19 residues. The CDR3 here is CASRPCPGLADLIPYEQYF. CDR3 nucleotide sequence: TGTGCAAGTCGCCCGTGCCCGGGACTAGCGGACCTAATCCCCTACGAGCAGTACTTC.

CDR3 protein: CASSIPPGDEQYF. The CDR3 DNA sequence: TGTGCCAGTAGTATTCCTCCGGGGGACGAGCAGTACTTC. V gene TRBV19 combines with J gene TRBJ2-7; D is possibly TRBD2 (6 bases). Germline CDR1 reads LNHDA; CDR2 reads SQIVND (reference sequence). There are 13 residues in the CDR3. Trimming stripped 3 bases from V and 5 bases from J, with 11 bases between.

This clone appeared a few times. The chain employs TRBV28 and TRBJ1-2; 9 bases agree with TRBD1. With V trimmed by 2 bases and J by 8 bases, 15 bases remained unmatched. Per the germline V gene, CDR1 is MDHEN and CDR2 is SYDVKM. This CDR3 has 17 residues. As DNA, the CDR3 is TGTGCCAGCAGTTTACTCTCCGGGACAGGGAGGCCGGTCGGCTACACCTTC. It translates to CASSLLSGTGRPVGYTF.

This chain connects TRBV28 to TRBJ1-3; TRBD1 matches 8 bases. The germline CDR1 and CDR2 sequences are MDHEN and SYDVKM. The V segment lost 1 base and the J segment 0 bases; nucleotides outside the gene matches: 2. The CDR3 length is 16 residues. The DNA of the CDR3 is TGTGCCAGCAGTTTATCAGGGACAGGCTCTGGAAACACCATATATTTT. It specifies CASSLSGTGSGNTIYF.

The chain carries TRBV27 and TRBJ2-1; TRBD2 is a possible D gene (6 bases). V lost 3 bases and J lost 8, with 8 bases in between. Germline V gives CDR1 MNHEY, CDR2 SMNVEV (reference sequence). The length of the CDR3 is 12 residues. The CDR3 protein is CASSLTGDEQFF. The CDR3 DNA is TGTGCCAGCAGTTTGACGGGGGATGAGCAGTTCTTC.

The chain has TRBV25-1 and TRBJ1-2; TRBD1 matches 9 bases. V lost 6 bases and J lost 6; bases outside the gene matches: 5. The CDR3 loop spans 13 amino acids. Germline CDR1 is MGHDK and CDR2 is SYGVNS. This chain's CDR3 is CASRARQGDGYTF. Written as DNA, the CDR3 is TGTGCCAGCAGAGCGCGACAGGGGGATGGCTACACCTTC.

The chain combines TRBV28 with TRBJ2-7, with 9 bases that match TRBD1. Per germline, CDR1 MDHEN and CDR2 SYDVKM. This CDR3 comprises 15 residues. V trimming: 3 bases; J trimming: 0 bases; junction bases outside the gene matches: 3. CDR3 sequence: CASSFGTGSSYEQYF. The DNA for the CDR3 is TGTGCCAGCAGTTTCGGGACAGGGAGCTCCTACGAGCAGTACTTC.

The genes are TRBV7-6 and TRBJ2-7; D is perhaps TRBD2 (6 bases). This CDR3 has 16 amino acids. With 2 bases removed from V and 2 bases from J, the gap between germline ends came to 16 bases. Germline V gene data show CDR1 as SGHVS and CDR2 as FNYEAQ. CDR3 in amino acids: CASSLHMDGGTYEQYF. CDR3 coding DNA: TGTGCCAGCAGCTTACATATGGACGGGGGAACCTACGAGCAGTACTTC.

This clone has a single count. This chain links TRBV15 with TRBJ2-7; D possibly corresponds to TRBD2 (5 bases). V gave up 5 bases and J gave up 3 bases, with 17 bases separating them. The germline V gene has CDR1 LNHNV and CDR2 YYDKDF (reference sequence). This CDR3 has 15 residues. The CDR3 DNA sequence: TGTGCCACCAGCGTAGGGAGCGGCGAAGGCTACGAGCAGTACTTC. Translating gives CATSVGSGEGYEQYF.

The chain carries TRBV7-2 and TRBJ1-1; D is perhaps TRBD1 (5 bases). CDR3 length: 14 amino acids. The germline V and J ends were trimmed by 1 base and 3 bases, with 9 bases remaining between them. Germline CDR1 reads SGHTA; CDR2 reads FQGNSA. In DNA, the CDR3 is TGTGCCAGCAGCTTAGGCCGACAGCACACTGAAGCTTTCTTT. It translates to CASSLGRQHTEAFF.

This CDR3 reads CASSPPVAGSNTEAFF. The DNA of the CDR3 is TGTGCCAGCTCACCACCGGTGGCAGGGTCAAACACTGAAGCTTTCTTT. V is TRBV18 and J is TRBJ1-1, with TRBD1 as a possible D gene (5 bases). There are 16 residues in the CDR3. Per the germline V gene, CDR1 is KGHSH and CDR2 is LQKENI. Trimming took off 0 bases at V and 2 bases at J, with 13 bases between the two ends.

The V call is TRBV7-3, the J call TRBJ2-3, with 8 bases lining up with TRBD2. The CDR3 runs 15 residues. V lost 5 bases to trimming and J lost 0 bases; unmatched junction nucleotides: 4. CDR1 and CDR2 from the germline V gene are SGHTA and FQGTGA. The CDR3 nucleotides read TGTGCCAGCAGCCCGGGAGGGGGGAGCACAGATACGCAGTATTTT. It translates to CASSPGGGSTDTQYF.

This clone was observed once. V and J are TRBV3-1 (or the pseudogene TRBV3-2) and TRBJ1-6; D unclear. Trimming shortened V by 0 bases and J by 7 bases, and 4 bases separated the two germline ends. The germline V gene has CDR1 LGHDT and CDR2 YNNKEL (reference sequence). The CDR3 runs 13 residues. The CDR3 region is CASSQDRNSPLHF. DNA for the CDR3: TGTGCCAGCAGCCAAGACAGGAATTCACCCCTCCACTTT.

The chain combines TRBV14 with TRBJ1-2, with TRBD1 as a possible D gene (6 bases). This CDR3 comprises 15 residues. The germline V and J ends were trimmed by 1 base and 2 bases, with 11 bases remaining between them. Germline V lookup: CDR1 SGHDN, CDR2 FVKESK. The CDR3 DNA sequence: TGTGCCAGCAGCCAAGGGACAGTGGGGAACTATGGCTACACCTTC. It translates to CASSQGTVGNYGYTF.

The rearrangement joins TRBV4-2 to TRBJ2-7, with D perhaps matching TRBD1 (6 bases). V was cut by 5 bases and J by 0 bases, with 11 bases left in between. CDR3 length: 14 amino acids. The germline V gene has CDR1 LGHNA and CDR2 YNFKEQ. This chain's CDR3 is CASSKRQASYEQYF. CDR3 sequence (DNA): TGTGCCAGCAGCAAACGACAGGCCTCCTACGAGCAGTACTTC.

The chain has TRBV7-8 and TRBJ2-2; D may be TRBD2 (5 bases). V shed 6 bases and J shed 4 bases, with 12 bases lying between them. Looked up from germline, CDR1 is SGHVS and CDR2 is FQNEAQ. This CDR3 spans 14 amino acids. CDR3 residues: CASSKERSTGELFF. The CDR3 DNA reads as TGTGCCAGCAGTAAAGAGCGGTCCACCGGGGAGCTGTTTTTT.

CDR3 region: CASSLGGGPDSPLHF. The CDR3 bases are TGTGCCAGCAGCTTAGGCGGGGGGCCTGATTCACCCCTCCACTTT. The J gene is TRBJ1-6, the V gene TRBV7-2, with D possibly matching TRBD1 (6 bases). The V end was cut by 1 base, the J end by 8 bases, with 12 bases between. The CDR3 extends over 15 amino acids. Germline lookup yields CDR1 SGHTA and CDR2 FQGNSA.

The rearrangement links TRBV28 to TRBJ2-5; TRBD2 agrees at 7 bases. Germline V gives CDR1 MDHEN, CDR2 SYDVKM. The CDR3 totals 18 residues. V was pared by 2 bases and J by 5 bases, with 17 bases of the junction left unmatched. The CDR3 spells CASSLRLAVSRRSETQYF. DNA of the CDR3: TGTGCCAGCAGTTTACGGCTAGCGGTATCACGGAGGTCGGAGACCCAGTACTTC.

For the CDR3, the DNA is TGCAGCACCATAGCGGGAAGGGAGTACAATGAGCAGTTCTTC. The encoded protein is CSTIAGREYNEQFF. The gene calls are TRBV29-1 and TRBJ2-1; 8 bases line up with TRBD2. From germline, CDR1 is SQVTM and CDR2 ANQGSEA. CDR3 length: 14 amino acids. Trimming at V came to 8 bases and at J to 4 bases, leaving 10 bases not matched to a gene.

The V gene is TRBV27, the J gene TRBJ2-7; TRBD1 matches 8 bases. Germline assignment: CDR1 MNHEY and CDR2 SMNVEV (reference sequence). V was clipped by 2 bases and J by 3 bases; unmatched bases: 3. The CDR3 spans 14 residues. The CDR3 reads CASSLGQGLYEQYF. The CDR3 coding sequence is TGTGCCAGCAGTTTAGGACAGGGCCTCTACGAGCAGTACTTC.

The rearrangement joins TRBV9 to TRBJ2-1; 7 bases match TRBD2. Germline lookup yields CDR1 SGDLS and CDR2 YYNGEE. This CDR3 is built from 16 residues. V shed 0 bases, J shed 3 bases, and the junction held 6 bases outside the gene matches. The CDR3 sequence: CASSVVGGSIYNEQFF. CDR3 sequence (DNA): TGTGCCAGCAGCGTAGTCGGCGGGAGTATCTACAATGAGCAGTTCTTC.

This chain uses TRBV9 with TRBJ1-6; no clear D gene. Germline values: CDR1 SGDLS, CDR2 YYNGEE. The CDR3 is 15 amino acids. Trimming shortened V by 4 bases and J by 7 bases, and 15 bases separated the two germline ends. For the CDR3, the DNA is TGTGCCAGCAGCCCTCGTACCGGGGAAAATTCACCCCTCCACTTT. Translation: CASSPRTGENSPLHF.